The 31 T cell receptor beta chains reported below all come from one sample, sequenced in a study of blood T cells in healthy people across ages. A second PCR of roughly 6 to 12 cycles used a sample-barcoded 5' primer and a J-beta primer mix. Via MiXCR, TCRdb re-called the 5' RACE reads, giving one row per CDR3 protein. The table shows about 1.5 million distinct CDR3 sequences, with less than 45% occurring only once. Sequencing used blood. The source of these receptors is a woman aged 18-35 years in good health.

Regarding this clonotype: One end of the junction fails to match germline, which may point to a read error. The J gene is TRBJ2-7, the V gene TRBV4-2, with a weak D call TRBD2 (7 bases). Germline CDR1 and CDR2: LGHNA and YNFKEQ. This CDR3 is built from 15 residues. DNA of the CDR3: TGTGCCAGCAGCCCAGGGGACTACAGCTCCTACGTGCAGTACTTC. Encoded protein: CASSPGDYSSYVQYF.

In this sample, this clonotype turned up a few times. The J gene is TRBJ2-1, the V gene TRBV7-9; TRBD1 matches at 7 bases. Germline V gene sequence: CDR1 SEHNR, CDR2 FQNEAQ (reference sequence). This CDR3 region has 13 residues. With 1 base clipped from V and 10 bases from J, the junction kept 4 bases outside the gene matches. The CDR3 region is CASSLDGTVEQFF. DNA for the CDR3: TGTGCCAGCAGCTTAGATGGGACAGTCGAGCAGTTCTTC.

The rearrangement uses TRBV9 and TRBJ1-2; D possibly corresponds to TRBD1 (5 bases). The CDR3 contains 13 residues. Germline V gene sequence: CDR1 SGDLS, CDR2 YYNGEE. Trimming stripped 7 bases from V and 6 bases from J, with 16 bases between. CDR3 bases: TGTGCCAGCGGGGGGACCTGGGACCATGGCTACACCTTC. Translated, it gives CASGGTWDHGYTF.

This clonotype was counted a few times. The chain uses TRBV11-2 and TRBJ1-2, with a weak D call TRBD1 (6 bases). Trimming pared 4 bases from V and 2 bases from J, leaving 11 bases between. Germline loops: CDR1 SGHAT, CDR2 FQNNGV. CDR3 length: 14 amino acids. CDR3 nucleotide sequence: TGTGCCAGCAGCTCCGAACAGGGAAACTATGGCTACACCTTC. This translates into CASSSEQGNYGYTF.

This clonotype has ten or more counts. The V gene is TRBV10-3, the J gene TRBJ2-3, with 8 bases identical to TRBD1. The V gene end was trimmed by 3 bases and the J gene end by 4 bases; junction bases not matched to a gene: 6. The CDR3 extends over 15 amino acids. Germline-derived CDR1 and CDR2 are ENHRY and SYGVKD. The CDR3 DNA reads TGTGCCATCAGTGAATGGGGACAGGCAGCAGATACGCAGTATTTT. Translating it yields CAISEWGQAADTQYF.

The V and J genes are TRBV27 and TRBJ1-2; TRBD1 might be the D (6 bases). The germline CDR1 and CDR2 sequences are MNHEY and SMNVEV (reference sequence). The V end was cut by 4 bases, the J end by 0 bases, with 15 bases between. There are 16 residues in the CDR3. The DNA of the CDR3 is TGTGCCAGCAGTTCCCAGGAGGGGGTACCTAACTATGGCTACACCTTC. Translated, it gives CASSSQEGVPNYGYTF.

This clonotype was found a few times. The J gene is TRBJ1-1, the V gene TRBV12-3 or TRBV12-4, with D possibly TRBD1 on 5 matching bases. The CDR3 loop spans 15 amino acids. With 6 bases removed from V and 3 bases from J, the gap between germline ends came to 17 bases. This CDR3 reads CASRPFSGGDTEAFF. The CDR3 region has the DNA TGTGCCAGCAGGCCCTTTTCTGGGGGGGACACTGAAGCTTTCTTT.

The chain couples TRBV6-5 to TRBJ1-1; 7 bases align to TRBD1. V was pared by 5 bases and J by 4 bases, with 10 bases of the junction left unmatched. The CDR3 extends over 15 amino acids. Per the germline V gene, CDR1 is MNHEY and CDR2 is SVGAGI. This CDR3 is CASSPQEGASTEAFF. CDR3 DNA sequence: TGTGCCAGCAGTCCCCAGGAGGGGGCGAGCACTGAAGCTTTCTTT.

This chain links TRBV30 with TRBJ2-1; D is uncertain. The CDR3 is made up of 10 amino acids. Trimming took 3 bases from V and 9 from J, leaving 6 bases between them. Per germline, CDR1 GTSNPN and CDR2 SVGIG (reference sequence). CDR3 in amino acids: CAWSMGEQFF. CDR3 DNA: TGTGCCTGGAGCATGGGTGAGCAGTTCTTC.

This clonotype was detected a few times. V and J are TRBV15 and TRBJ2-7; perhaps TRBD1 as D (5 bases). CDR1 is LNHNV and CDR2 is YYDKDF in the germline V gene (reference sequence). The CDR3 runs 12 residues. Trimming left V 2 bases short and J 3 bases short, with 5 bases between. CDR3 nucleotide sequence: TGTGCCACCAGCAGAAGGGGCTACGAGCAGTACTTC. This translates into CATSRRGYEQYF.

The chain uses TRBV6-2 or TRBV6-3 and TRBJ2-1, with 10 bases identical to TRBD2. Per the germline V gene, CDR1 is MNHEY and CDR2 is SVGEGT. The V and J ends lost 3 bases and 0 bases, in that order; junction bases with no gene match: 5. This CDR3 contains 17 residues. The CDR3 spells CASSYVAGGSSYNEQFF. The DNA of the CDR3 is TGTGCCAGCAGTTATGTAGCGGGGGGAAGCTCCTACAATGAGCAGTTCTTC.

In nucleotides, the CDR3 is TGTGCCAGCAGTTACTACGGGGGGTCTGAGCAGTTCTTC. Protein: CASSYYGGSEQFF. The V gene is TRBV11-1, the J gene TRBJ2-1, with 7 bases identical to TRBD2. Germline V gene lookup returns CDR1 SGHAT and CDR2 FQDESV (reference sequence). This CDR3 has 13 amino acids. V was clipped by 6 bases and J by 9 bases; unmatched bases: 8. Full variable domain (missing parts from reference TRBV11-1 and TRBJ2-1): EAEVAQSPRYKITEKSQAVAFWCDPISGHATLYWYRQILGQGPELLVQFQDESVVDDSQLPKDRFSAERLKGVDSTLKIQPAELGDSAMYLCASSYYGGSEQFFGPGTRLTVL.

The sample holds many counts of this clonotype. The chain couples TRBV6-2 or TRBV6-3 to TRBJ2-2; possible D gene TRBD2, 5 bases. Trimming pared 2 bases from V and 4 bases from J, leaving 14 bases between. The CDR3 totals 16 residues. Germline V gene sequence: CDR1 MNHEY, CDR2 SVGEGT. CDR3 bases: TGTGCCAGCAGTTACACCCCTTCACTAGTCACCGGGGAGCTGTTTTTT. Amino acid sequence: CASSYTPSLVTGELFF.

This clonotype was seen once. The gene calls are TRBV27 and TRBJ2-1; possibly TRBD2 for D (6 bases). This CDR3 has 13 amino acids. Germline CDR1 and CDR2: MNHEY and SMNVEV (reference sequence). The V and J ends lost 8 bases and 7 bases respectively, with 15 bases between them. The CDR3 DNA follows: TGTGCCAGCGGAGGTAGACTAGTTAATGAGCAGTTCTTC. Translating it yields CASGGRLVNEQFF.

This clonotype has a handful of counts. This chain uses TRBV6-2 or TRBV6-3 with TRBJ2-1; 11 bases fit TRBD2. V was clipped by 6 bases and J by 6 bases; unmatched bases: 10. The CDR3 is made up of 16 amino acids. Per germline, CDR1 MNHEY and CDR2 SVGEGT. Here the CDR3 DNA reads TGTGCCAGCAGAACCCACCCCGGGACTAGCGGCAATGAGCAGTTCTTC. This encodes CASRTHPGTSGNEQFF.

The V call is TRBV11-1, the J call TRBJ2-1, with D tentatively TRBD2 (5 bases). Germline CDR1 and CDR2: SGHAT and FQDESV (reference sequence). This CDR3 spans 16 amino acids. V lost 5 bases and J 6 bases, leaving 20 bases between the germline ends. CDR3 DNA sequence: TGTGCCAGCAGCCAACGGACTGGCTCGTACCGCAATGAGCAGTTCTTC. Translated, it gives CASSQRTGSYRNEQFF.

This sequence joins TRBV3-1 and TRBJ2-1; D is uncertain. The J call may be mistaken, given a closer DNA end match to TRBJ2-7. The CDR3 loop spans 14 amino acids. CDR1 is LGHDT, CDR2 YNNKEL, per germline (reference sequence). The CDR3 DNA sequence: TGTGCCAGCAGCCAAAGGACGAACTACAATGAGCAGTACTTC. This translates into CASSQRTNYNEQYF.

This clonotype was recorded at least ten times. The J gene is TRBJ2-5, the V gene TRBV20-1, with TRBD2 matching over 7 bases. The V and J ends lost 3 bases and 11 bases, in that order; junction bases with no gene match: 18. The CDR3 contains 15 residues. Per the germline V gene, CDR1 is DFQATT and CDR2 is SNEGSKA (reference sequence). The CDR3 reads CSARAPGRANNEQYF. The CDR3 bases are TGCAGTGCTAGGGCCCCAGGGAGGGCAAACAATGAGCAGTACTTC.

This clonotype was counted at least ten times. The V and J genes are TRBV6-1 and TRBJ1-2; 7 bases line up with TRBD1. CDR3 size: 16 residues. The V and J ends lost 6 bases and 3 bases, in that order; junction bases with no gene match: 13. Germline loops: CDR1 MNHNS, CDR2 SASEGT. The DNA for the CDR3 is TGTGCCAGCAGCGGGAGAGAGACCGGGACAGACTATGGCTACACCTTC. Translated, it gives CASSGRETGTDYGYTF.

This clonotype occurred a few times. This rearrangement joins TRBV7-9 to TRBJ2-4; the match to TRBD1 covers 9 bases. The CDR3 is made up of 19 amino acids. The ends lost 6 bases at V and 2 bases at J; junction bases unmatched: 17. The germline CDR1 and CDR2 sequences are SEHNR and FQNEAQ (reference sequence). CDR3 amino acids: CASSLGQGKKPLTKNIQYF. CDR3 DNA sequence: TGTGCCAGCAGTCTAGGACAGGGGAAAAAACCTCTAACCAAAAACATTCAGTACTTC.

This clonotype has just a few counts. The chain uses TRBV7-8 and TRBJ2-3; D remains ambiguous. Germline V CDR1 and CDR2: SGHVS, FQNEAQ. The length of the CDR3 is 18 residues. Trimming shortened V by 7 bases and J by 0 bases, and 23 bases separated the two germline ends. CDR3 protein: CASIHETALQMSTDTQYF. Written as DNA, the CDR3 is TGTGCCAGCATCCATGAAACTGCGTTACAGATGAGCACAGATACGCAGTATTTT.

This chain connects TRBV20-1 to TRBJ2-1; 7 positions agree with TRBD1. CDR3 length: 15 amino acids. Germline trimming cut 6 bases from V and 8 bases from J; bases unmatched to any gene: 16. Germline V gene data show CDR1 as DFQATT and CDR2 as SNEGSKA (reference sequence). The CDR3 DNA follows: TGCAGTGCGGACCGGGACAGAGTTCTCTTCCATGAGCAGTTCTTC. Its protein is CSADRDRVLFHEQFF.

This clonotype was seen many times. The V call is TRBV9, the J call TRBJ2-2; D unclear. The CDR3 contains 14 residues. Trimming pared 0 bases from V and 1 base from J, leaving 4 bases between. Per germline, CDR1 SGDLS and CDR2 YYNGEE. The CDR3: CASSVGGNTGELFF. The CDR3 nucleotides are TGTGCCAGCAGCGTAGGAGGGAACACCGGGGAGCTGTTTTTT.

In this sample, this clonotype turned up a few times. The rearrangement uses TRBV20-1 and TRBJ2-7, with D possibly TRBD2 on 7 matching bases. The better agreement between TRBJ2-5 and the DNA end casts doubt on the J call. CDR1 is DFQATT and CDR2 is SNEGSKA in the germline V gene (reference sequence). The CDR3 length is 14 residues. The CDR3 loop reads CSAPAWGGGETQYF. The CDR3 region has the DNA TGCAGTGCCCCTGCATGGGGGGGCGGAGAGACCCAGTACTTC.

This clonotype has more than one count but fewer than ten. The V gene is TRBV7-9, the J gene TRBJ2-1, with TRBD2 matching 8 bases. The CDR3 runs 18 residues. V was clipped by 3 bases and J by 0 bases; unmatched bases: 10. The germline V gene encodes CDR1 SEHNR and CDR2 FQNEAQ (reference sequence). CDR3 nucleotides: TGTGCCAGCAGCTTGCTCCGACTAGCGCTTAGCTCCTACAATGAGCAGTTCTTC. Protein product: CASSLLRLALSSYNEQFF.

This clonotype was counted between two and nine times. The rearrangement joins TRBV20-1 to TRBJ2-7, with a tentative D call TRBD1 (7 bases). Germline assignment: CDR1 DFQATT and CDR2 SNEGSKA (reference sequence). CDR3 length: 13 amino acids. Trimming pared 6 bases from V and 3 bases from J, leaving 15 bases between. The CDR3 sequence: CSAQSGGLYEQYF. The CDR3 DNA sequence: TGCAGTGCGCAATCAGGGGGACTCTACGAGCAGTACTTC.

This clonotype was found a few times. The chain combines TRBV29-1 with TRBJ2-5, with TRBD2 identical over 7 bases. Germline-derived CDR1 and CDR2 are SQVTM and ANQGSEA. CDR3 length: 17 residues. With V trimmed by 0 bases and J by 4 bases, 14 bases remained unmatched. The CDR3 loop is CSVEDHTSAFPGETQYF. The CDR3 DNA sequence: TGCAGCGTTGAAGATCATACTAGCGCATTTCCCGGAGAGACCCAGTACTTC.

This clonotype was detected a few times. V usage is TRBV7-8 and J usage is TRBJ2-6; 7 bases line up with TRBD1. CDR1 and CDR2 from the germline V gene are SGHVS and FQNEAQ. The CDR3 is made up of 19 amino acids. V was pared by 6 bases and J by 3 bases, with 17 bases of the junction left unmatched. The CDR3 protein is CASSSWWDSAEGGANVLTF. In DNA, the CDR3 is TGTGCCAGCAGTTCATGGTGGGACAGTGCCGAAGGTGGGGCCAACGTCCTGACTTTC. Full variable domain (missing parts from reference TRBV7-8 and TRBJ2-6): GAGVSQSPRYKVAKRGQDVALRCDPISGHVSLFWYQQALGQGPEFLTYFQNEAQLDKSGLPSDRFFAERPEGSVSTLKIQRTQQEDSAVYLCASSSWWDSAEGGANVLTFGAGSRLTVL.

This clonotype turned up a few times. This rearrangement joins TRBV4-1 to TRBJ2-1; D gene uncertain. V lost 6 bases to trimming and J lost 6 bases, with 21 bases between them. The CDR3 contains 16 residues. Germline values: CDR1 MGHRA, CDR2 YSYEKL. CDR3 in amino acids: CASSFTGPRLRNEQFF. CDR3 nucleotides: TGCGCCAGCAGTTTTACCGGGCCCCGTCTCCGCAATGAGCAGTTCTTC.

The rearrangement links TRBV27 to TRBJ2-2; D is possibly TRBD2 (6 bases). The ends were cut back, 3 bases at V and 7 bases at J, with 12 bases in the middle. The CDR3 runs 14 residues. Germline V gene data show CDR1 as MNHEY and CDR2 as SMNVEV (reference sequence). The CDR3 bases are TGTGCCAGCAGTTTCGGGAGTTCTAACGGGGAGCTGTTTTTT. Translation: CASSFGSSNGELFF.

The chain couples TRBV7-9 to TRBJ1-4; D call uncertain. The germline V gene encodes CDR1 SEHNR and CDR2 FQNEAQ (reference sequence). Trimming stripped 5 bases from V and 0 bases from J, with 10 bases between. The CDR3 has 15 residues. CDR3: CASSPHSATNEKLFF. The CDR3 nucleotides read TGTGCCAGCAGCCCCCACTCTGCAACTAATGAAAAACTGTTTTTT.